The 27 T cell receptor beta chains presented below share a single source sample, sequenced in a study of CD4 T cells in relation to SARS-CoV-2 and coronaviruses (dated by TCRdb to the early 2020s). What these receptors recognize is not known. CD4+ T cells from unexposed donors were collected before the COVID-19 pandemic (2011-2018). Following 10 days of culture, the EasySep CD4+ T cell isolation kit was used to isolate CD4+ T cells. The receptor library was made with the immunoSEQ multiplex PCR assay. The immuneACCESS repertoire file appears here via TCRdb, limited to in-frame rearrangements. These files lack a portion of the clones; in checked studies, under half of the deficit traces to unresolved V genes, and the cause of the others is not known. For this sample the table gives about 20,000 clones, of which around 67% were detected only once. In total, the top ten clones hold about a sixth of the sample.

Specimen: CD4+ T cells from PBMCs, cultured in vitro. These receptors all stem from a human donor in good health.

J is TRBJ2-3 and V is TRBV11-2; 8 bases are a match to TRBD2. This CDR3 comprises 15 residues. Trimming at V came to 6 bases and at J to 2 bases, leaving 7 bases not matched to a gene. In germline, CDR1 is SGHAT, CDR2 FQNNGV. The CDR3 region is CASSPWREDTDTQYF. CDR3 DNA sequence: TGTGCCAGCAGTCCCTGGCGGGAGGACACAGATACGCAGTATTTT.

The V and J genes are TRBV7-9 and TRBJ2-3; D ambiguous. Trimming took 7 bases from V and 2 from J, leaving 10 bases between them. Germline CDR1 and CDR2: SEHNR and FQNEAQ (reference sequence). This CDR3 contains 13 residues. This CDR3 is CASKIGDTDTQYF. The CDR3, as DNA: TGTGCCAGCAAAATAGGAGACACAGATACGCAGTATTTT.

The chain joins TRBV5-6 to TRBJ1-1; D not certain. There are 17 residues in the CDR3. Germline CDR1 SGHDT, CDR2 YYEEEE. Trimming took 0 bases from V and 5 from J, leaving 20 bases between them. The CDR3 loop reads CASSLDFPPRRKTEAFF. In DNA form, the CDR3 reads TGTGCCAGCAGCTTGGATTTCCCCCCCCGCCGGAAAACTGAAGCTTTCTTT.

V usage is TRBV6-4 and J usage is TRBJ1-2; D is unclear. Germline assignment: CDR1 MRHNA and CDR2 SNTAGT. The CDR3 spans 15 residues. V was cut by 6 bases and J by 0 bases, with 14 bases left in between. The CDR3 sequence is CASRAWAGANYGYTF. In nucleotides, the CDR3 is TGTGCCAGCAGAGCATGGGCAGGAGCTAACTATGGCTACACCTTC.

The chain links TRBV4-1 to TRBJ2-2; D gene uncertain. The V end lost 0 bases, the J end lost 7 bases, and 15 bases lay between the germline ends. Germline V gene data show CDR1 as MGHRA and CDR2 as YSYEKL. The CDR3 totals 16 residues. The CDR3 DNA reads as TGCGCCAGCAGCCAAGAGGGGATTTCGAGTTACGGGGAGCTGTTTTTT. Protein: CASSQEGISSYGELFF.

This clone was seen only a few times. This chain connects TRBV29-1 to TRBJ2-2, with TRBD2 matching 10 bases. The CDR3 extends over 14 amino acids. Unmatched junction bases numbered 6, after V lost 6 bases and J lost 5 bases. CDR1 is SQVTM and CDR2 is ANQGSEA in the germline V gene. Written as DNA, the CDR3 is TGCAGCGTAGGTACTAGCGGGACGACCGGGGAGCTGTTTTTT. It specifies CSVGTSGTTGELFF.

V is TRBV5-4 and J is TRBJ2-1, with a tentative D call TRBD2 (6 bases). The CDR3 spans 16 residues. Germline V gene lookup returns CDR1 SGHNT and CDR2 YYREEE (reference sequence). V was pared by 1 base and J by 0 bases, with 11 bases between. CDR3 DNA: TGTGCCAGCAGCTTGCGCCTAGCGTTCTCCTACAATGAGCAGTTCTTC. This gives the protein CASSLRLAFSYNEQFF.

CDR3 nucleotides: TGTGCCAGCAGCCAAGATCCGGCGCGCCCTGAAGCTTTCTTT. Encoded protein: CASSQDPARPEAFF. The rearrangement uses TRBV4-2 and TRBJ1-1; unclear D gene. V shed 0 bases and J shed 6 bases, with 11 bases lying between them. CDR1 and CDR2 (germline): LGHNA, YNFKEQ. The CDR3 runs 14 residues.

Written as DNA, the CDR3 is TGTGCCAGCAGTGAGGCCTTCCGCTACGAGCAGTACTTC. Amino acids: CASSEAFRYEQYF. The V call is TRBV6-1, the J call TRBJ2-7; D uncertain. Trimming took 3 bases from V and 3 from J, leaving 9 bases between them. Germline CDR1 is MNHNS and CDR2 is SASEGT. The CDR3 consists of 13 residues.

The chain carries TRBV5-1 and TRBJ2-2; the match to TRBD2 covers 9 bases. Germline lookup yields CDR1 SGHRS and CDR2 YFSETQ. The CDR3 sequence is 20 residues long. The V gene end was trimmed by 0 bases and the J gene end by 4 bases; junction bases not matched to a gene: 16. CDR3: CASSLAGATGLAGSTGELFF. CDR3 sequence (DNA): TGCGCCAGCAGCTTGGCAGGGGCGACCGGGCTAGCGGGATCCACCGGGGAGCTGTTTTTT.

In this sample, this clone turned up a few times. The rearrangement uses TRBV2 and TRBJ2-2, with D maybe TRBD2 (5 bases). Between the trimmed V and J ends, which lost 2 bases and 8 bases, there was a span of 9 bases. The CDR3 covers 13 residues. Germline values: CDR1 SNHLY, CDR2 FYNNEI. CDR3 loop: CASSERGVGELFF. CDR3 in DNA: TGTGCCAGCAGTGAACGGGGAGTGGGGGAGCTGTTTTTT. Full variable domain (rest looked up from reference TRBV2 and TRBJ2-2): EPEVTQTPSHQVTQMGQEVILRCVPISNHLYFYWYRQILGQKVEFLVSFYNNEISEKSEIFDDQFSVERPDGSNFTLKIRSTKLEDSAMYFCASSERGVGELFFGEGSRLTVL.

The CDR3 sequence: CASSRYGISNQPQHF. The CDR3 coding sequence is TGTGCCAGCAGTAGATACGGTATTTCGAATCAGCCCCAGCATTTT. This chain uses TRBV6-5 with TRBJ1-5; D is unclear. Trimming took off 5 bases at V and 4 bases at J, with 15 bases between the two ends. Germline V lookup: CDR1 MNHEY, CDR2 SVGAGI. CDR3 length: 15 amino acids.

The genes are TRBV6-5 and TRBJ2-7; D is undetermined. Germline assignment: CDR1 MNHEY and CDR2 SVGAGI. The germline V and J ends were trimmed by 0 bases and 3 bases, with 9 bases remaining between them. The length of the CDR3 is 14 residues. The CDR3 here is CASSYSKHNYEQYF. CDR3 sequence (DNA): TGTGCCAGCAGTTACTCGAAGCATAACTACGAGCAGTACTTC.

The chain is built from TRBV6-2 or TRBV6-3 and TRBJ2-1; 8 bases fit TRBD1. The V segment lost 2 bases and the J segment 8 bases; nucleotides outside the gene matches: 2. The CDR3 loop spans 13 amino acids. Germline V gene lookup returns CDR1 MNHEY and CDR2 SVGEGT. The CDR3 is CASSYGRGHEQFF. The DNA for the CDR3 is TGTGCCAGCAGTTACGGCAGGGGGCATGAGCAGTTCTTC.

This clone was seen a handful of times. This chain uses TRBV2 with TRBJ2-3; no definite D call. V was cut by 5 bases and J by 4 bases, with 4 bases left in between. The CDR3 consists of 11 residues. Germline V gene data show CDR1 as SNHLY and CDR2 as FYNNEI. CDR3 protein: CASSLSDTQYF. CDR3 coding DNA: TGTGCCAGCAGTCTCTCAGATACGCAGTATTTT.

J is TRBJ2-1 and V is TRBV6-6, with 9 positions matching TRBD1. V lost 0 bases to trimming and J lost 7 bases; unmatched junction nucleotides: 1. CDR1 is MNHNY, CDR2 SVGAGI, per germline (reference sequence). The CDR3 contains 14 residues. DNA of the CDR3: TGTGCCAGCAGTTACTCGGGACAGGGAAATGAGCAGTTCTTC. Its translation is CASSYSGQGNEQFF.

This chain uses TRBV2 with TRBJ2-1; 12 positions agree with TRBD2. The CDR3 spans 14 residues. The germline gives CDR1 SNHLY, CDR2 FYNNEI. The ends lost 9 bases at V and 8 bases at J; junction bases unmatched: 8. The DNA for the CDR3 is TGTGCCAGTCGACTAGCGGGAGTGCGTGATGAGCAGTTCTTC. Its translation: CASRLAGVRDEQFF.

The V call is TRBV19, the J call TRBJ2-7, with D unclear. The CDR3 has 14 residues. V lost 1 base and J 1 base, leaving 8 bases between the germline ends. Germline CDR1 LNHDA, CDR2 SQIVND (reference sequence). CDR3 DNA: TGTGCCAGTAGTATAGTCTGGCAATCCTACGAGCAGTACTTC. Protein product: CASSIVWQSYEQYF.

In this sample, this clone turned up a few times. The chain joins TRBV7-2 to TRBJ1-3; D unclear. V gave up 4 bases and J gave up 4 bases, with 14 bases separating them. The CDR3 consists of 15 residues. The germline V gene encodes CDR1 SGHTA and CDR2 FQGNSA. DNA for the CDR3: TGTGCCAGCAGCTCCACCTGGGCTTACGGAAACACCATATATTTT. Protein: CASSSTWAYGNTIYF.

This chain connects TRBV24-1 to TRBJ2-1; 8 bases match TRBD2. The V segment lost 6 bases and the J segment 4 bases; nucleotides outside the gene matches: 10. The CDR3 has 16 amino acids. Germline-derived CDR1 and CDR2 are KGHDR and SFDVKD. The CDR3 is CATSSGGSGSYNEQFF. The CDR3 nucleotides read TGTGCCACCAGTAGCGGGGGTAGCGGCTCATACAATGAGCAGTTCTTC.

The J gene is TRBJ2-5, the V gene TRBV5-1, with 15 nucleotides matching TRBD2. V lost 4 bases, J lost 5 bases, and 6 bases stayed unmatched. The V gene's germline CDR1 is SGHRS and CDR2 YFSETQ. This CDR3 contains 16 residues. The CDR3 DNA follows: TGCGCCAGCAGCCGGGGACTAGCGGGAGGATTCGAGACCCAGTACTTC. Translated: CASSRGLAGGFETQYF.

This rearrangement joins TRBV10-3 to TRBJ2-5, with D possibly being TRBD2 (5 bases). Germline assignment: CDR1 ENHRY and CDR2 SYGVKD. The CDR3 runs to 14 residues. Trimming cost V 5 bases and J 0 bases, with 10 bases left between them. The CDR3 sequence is CAISPGLDQETQYF. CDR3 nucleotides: TGTGCCATCAGTCCTGGACTGGACCAAGAGACCCAGTACTTC.

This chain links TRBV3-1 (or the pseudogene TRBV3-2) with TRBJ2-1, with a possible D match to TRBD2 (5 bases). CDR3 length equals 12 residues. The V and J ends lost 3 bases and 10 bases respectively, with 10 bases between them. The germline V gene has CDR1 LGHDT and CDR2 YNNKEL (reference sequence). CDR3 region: CASSHLAREQFF. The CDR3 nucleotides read TGTGCCAGCAGCCACCTAGCTAGGGAGCAGTTCTTC.

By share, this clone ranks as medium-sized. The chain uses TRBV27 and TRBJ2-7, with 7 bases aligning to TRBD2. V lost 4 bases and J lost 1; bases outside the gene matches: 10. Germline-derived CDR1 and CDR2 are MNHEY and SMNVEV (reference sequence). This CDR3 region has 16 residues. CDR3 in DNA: TGTGCCAGCAGTTCCCCGGCTAGCGGAAATTCCTACGAGCAGTACTTC. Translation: CASSSPASGNSYEQYF.

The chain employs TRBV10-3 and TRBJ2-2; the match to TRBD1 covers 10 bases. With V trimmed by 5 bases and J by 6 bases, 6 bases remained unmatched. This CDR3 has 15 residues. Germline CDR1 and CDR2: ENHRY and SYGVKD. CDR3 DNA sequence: TGTGCCATCAGTCCGGGACAGGGGAGTTCCGGGGAGCTGTTTTTT. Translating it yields CAISPGQGSSGELFF.

CDR3 loop: CASSSSGRYNEQFF. CDR3 DNA sequence: TGTGCCAGCAGTTCCAGCGGGAGATACAATGAGCAGTTCTTC. The J gene is TRBJ2-1, the V gene TRBV6-5, with TRBD2 matching over 8 bases. The CDR3 runs to 14 residues. V gave up 4 bases and J gave up 4 bases; unmatched junction bases: 3. In germline, CDR1 is MNHEY, CDR2 SVGAGI.

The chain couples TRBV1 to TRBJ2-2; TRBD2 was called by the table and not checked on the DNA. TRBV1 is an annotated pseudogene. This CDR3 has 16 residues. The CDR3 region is CTSSPYRTTNTGELFF. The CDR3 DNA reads TGCACCAGCAGCCCGTACCGGACTACGAACACCGGGGAGCTGTTTTTT.